This TCR beta chain is from a study of blood T cell repertoires in COVID-19 (dated by TCRdb to about 2020). For the study in its entirety: Samples covering the acute and convalescent phases of COVID-19 were provided by collaborators in the United States, Italy and Spain. A de-identified subject ID, COVID-19 status, age in years and sex were almost always included in the sample metadata. The repertoires were made available in a free public database intended to serve as a resource for research on the immune response to SARS-CoV-2. Where available, HLA class I and class II types were taken from metadata supplied by the sample provider and were not determined by assay-based typing. The material from the prospective study consisted of cDNA or gDNA derived from T cells, B-cell-depleted T cells, or PBMCs. Samples were obtained from the ongoing ImmuneRACE study (first 160 participants) and from over a thousand subjects provided by 6 global collaborators. Subjects who had been exposed to COVID-19, were actively infected with it, or had recovered from it provided the deeply sampled blood TCRbeta repertoires that made up the dataset.

Comments on this clone: The target of this receptor is not known. No much larger clonotype is one base removed from it; base qualities were not supplied.

The germline V gene gives CDR1 as SGHAT and CDR2 as FQNNGV. From V the trimming removes 3 bases and from J it removes 4 bases, while the gene matches leave 2 bases of the junction unaccounted for. The CDR3 starts with the cysteine, ends with the phenylalanine, and has 13 residues. The entry retains the CDR3 DNA only, 39 bases that are in frame from base 1. TCRbeta CDR3 regions were amplified from genomic DNA by means of the immunoSEQ Assay, a bias-controlled multiplex PCR. The original methods were these. The number of nucleated cells in each sample was estimated from the amplification of reference gene primers within the assay. Sequence reads were collapsed and filtered to measure the absolute abundance of every unique TCRbeta CDR3 rearrangement. For each sample, productive Simpson clonality was calculated as the square root of Simpson's diversity index over productive rearrangements. What TCRdb holds here is the immuneACCESS table cut down to in-frame rearrangements. Part of the clones is not present; checked against another copy, under half of the missing clones reflect an unresolved V gene, and the others are unexplained. The V and J calls and clone size were taken over from that table, and D and trimming were inferred from the DNA. This sample has 250,000 to 350,000 clones in its table, and approximately 89% of those were observed once. Of the sample, roughly 8% is held by the ten largest clones.

Summary of the overall study and its limitations: Clinical and demographic metadata were provided uncurated, with the amount varying by source and participant.

A second Seattle source provided samples from volunteer blood donors who had recovered from COVID-19. Whole blood was collected in K2EDTA tubes by collaborating institutions according to the institutions' own protocols. Collaborator samples were shipped for TCRbeta analysis as frozen whole blood, isolated PBMCs, or DNA extracted from either sample type. This chain joins TRBV11-2 to TRBJ2-5; 7 junctional bases match TRBD2. The sample comprised peripheral blood. The clonotype comes from a woman in her fifties or sixties who had recovered from COVID-19. The base sequence is TGTGCCAGCAGCTTGGGCGGGGGAGAGACCCAGTACTTC. It translates as CASSLGGGETQYF.